This is a list of T cell receptor beta chains from one sample in a study of graft-versus-host responses after intestinal transplantation. Using immunoSEQ multiplex PCR, the repertoire was profiled, and TCRdb retains in-frame clones only, with some absent. Here the sample spans 12,000 to 15,000 clones, about 29% being singletons. The sequencing here drew on alloreactive CD4+ T cells from a mixed lymphocyte reaction culture, taken before intestinal transplant. The receptors originated from a human patient who received an intestinal transplant. The CDR3 runs from the conserved cysteine through the conserved F or W. The order of the fields is V gene, D gene, clone size, CDR3 length, J gene, CDR3 DNA, CDR3 protein. D genes are given only for firm matches. Clone size is not always given. Where it is, it says once, few, many or a class for expanded clones.

>TRBV28|-|few|12|TRBJ1-5
TGTGCCTCAACCTCTCCGGGTCAGCCCCAGCATTTT
CASTSPGQPQHF
>TRBV19|-|few|17|TRBJ1-1
TGTGCCAGTAGTAAGATGGCAGCCAACCGCTTGAACACTGAAGCTTTCTTT
CASSKMAANRLNTEAFF
>TRBV15|TRBD1|-|15|TRBJ2-3
TGTGCCACCTCCGGACAGGGTGGAGACACAGATACGCAGTATTTT
CATSGQGGDTDTQYF
>TRBV5-1|-|few|15|TRBJ2-1
TGCGCCAGCAGCCCGGGGGTAGAATCATACAATGAGCAGTTCTTC
CASSPGVESYNEQFF
>TRBV9|TRBD1|-|16|TRBJ2-1
TGTGCCAGCAGCGTATCAGAGACAGGGAAGTACAATGAGCAGTTCTTC
CASSVSETGKYNEQFF
>TRBV15|-|-|14|TRBJ1-1
TGTGCCACCAGCAGAGATCGCCGGAACACTGAAGCTTTCTTT
CATSRDRRNTEAFF
>TRBV7-2|-|-|13|TRBJ1-1
TGTGCCAGCAGCTTAGGTGGGGTTGCTGAAGCTTTCTTT
CASSLGGVAEAFF
>TRBV5-6|TRBD2|few|12|TRBJ2-1
TGTGCCAGCAGCTTACCAGCGGGGGGCAAGTTCTTC
CASSLPAGGKFF
>TRBV6-6|TRBD1|-|13|TRBJ1-5
TGTGCCAGCAGTACAGGGGAGAGACAGCCCCAGCATTTT
CASSTGERQPQHF
>TRBV11-3|-|few|15|TRBJ2-7
TGTGCCAGCAGCTTCACCGGGACCTTGCGCAACGAGCAGTACTTC
CASSFTGTLRNEQYF
>TRBV5-1|TRBD1|-|14|TRBJ1-5
TGCGCCAGCAGCTTGGGACAGGGGAGTCAGCCCCAGCATTTT
CASSLGQGSQPQHF
>TRBV6-1|TRBD2|-|13|TRBJ2-1
TGTGCCAGCAGGCGTAGCGGGAGTAATGAGCAGTTCTTC
CASRRSGSNEQFF
>TRBV6-5|-|-|15|TRBJ2-2
TGTGCCATCAAGGCGGCGGCGTTTAACACCGGGGAGCTGTTTTTT
CAIKAAAFNTGELFF
>TRBV18|-|-|16|TRBJ1-3
TGTGCCAGCTCACTAAAGACAAAAGGGGCTGGAAACACCATATATTTT
CASSLKTKGAGNTIYF
>TRBV5-1|-|-|14|TRBJ2-4
TGCGCCAGCAGCTTGGAGCAGGGGACGGACATTCAGTACTTC
CASSLEQGTDIQYF
>TRBV6-9|-|-|13|TRBJ1-2
TGTGCCAGCCAGAGGGCCGCCCGCTATGGCTACACCTTC
CASQRAARYGYTF
>TRBV19|-|-|15|TRBJ2-6
TGTGCCAGTAGTATCAGTGGGCCTGGGGCCAACGTCCTGACTTTC
CASSISGPGANVLTF
>TRBV7-2|-|-|12|TRBJ2-7
TGTGCCAGCAGTTTAGTCAGGTACGAGCAGTACTTC
CASSLVRYEQYF
>TRBV6-1|-|few|12|TRBJ1-2
TGTGCCAGCAGTCAATCAGGGTATGGCTACACCTTC
CASSQSGYGYTF
>TRBV6-5|-|-|14|TRBJ2-1
TGTGCCAGCAGTGAACTCCTTGGGGTTGGGGAGCAGTTCTTC
CASSELLGVGEQFF
>TRBV5-1|-|few|14|TRBJ2-5
TGCGCCAGCAGCTTGAGGCCCCTGGGAGAGACCCAGTACTTC
CASSLRPLGETQYF
>TRBV7-3|-|few|16|TRBJ2-3
TGTGCCAGCAGCTTAGGGTCGGCGGGATCCACAGATACGCAGTATTTT
CASSLGSAGSTDTQYF
>TRBV7-2|-|-|12|TRBJ1-3
TGTGCCAGCAGCGAAGCCGGGGACACCATATATTTT
CASSEAGDTIYF
>TRBV27|TRBD2|-|15|TRBJ2-3
TGTGCCAGCAGTTTGAGCGGGAGGTCGGCGGATACGCAGTATTTT
CASSLSGRSADTQYF
>TRBV5-1|TRBD2|-|18|TRBJ2-7
TGCGCCAGCAGCCTCGGACTAGCGCCGAAGACTATACTCTACGAGCAGTACTTC
CASSLGLAPKTILYEQYF
>TRBV6-6|-|-|11|TRBJ1-2
TGTGCCAGCAGTAGGGGGAAGGGCTACACCTTC
CASSRGKGYTF
>TRBV4-3|TRBD2|-|16|TRBJ2-1
TGCGCCAGCAGCCAACGTTTAGCGGGAGGCTACAATGAGCAGTTCTTC
CASSQRLAGGYNEQFF
>TRBV4-1|TRBD2|-|15|TRBJ2-3
TGCGCCAGCAGCCGTAGCGGGAGGGTCACAGATACGCAGTATTTT
CASSRSGRVTDTQYF
>TRBV11-1|-|-|15|TRBJ2-5
TGTGCCAGCAGCTTATCTAGAACAGTCCAAGAGACCCAGTACTTC
CASSLSRTVQETQYF
>TRBV6-5|-|-|14|TRBJ1-1
TGTGCCAGCAGTCCGGGACCGCGGAACACTGAAGCTTTCTTT
CASSPGPRNTEAFF
>TRBV5-1|TRBD1|-|14|TRBJ1-2
TGCGCCAGCAGCTGGACGACAGGGATCTATGGCTACACCTTC
CASSWTTGIYGYTF
>TRBV28|-|-|13|TRBJ1-2
TGTGCCAGCAGACGGGGCGGTGGCTATGGCTACACCTTC
CASRRGGGYGYTF
>TRBV5-1|TRBD1|-|13|TRBJ1-1
TGCGCCAGCAGGACAGGGGGTGGCACTGAAGCTTTCTTT
CASRTGGGTEAFF
>TRBV21-1|-|medium-sized|14|TRBJ1-2
TGTGCCAGCAGCAAAGCCGACAGGGACTATGGCTACACCTTC
CASSKADRDYGYTF
>TRBV7-3|-|few|16|TRBJ2-1
TGTGCCAGCAGCTTTACCGGGACTCGATCCTACAATGAGCAGTTCTTC
CASSFTGTRSYNEQFF
>TRBV7-2|-|-|15|TRBJ2-5
TGTGCCAGCAGACTCACGGGGAGGACCCAAGAGACCCAGTACTTC
CASRLTGRTQETQYF
>TRBV11-2|-|-|14|TRBJ1-2
TGTGCCAGCAGCTTGGGGGTACCAGGCTATGGCTACACCTTC
CASSLGVPGYGYTF
>TRBV7-9|-|-|17|TRBJ1-4
TGTGCCAGCAGCTTGCGGGCACCAATGCCCGCAAATGAAAAACTGTTTTTT
CASSLRAPMPANEKLFF
>TRBV6-1|-|once|14|TRBJ2-7
TGTGCCAGCAGTGAACAGGGGCGCACCTACGAGCAGTACTTC
CASSEQGRTYEQYF
>TRBV5-1|-|few|15|TRBJ1-5
TGCGCCAGCAGCTTGGCTGGGGGCGGCAATCAGCCCCAGCATTTT
CASSLAGGGNQPQHF